What follows are 7 T cell receptor beta chains derived from one specimen sequenced in a study of T-cell memory formation after mild COVID-19. Via MiXCR, TCRdb re-called the 5' RACE reads, giving one row per CDR3 protein. The repertoire holds about 360,000 distinct CDR3 sequences, with over 13% as singletons. Input material: PBMCs or a T cell subset sorted from them (not recorded which). These receptors were taken from a man younger than 35 who had mild COVID-19 (a few samples of this study predate the infection). Cell type and time point are not known.

The rearrangement uses TRBV5-1 and TRBJ1-2; possibly TRBD1 for D (5 bases). V was trimmed by 1 base and J by 5 bases, leaving 15 bases between them. This CDR3 contains 15 residues. Germline-derived CDR1 and CDR2 are SGHRS and YFSETQ. Here the CDR3 DNA reads TGCGCCAGCAGCTTGAGGGGTCAGCCCGTATATGGCTACACCTTC. This sequence encodes CASSLRGQPVYGYTF.

The chain couples TRBV6-4 to TRBJ2-3, with 8 nucleotides matching TRBD2. J lost 4 bases, V lost 3 bases, and 3 bases had no gene match. Germline loops: CDR1 MRHNA, CDR2 SNTAGT. The CDR3 is made up of 14 amino acids. The CDR3 nucleotides read TGTGCCAGCAGTGAGCGGGGGGACTCAGATACGCAGTATTTT. This codes for CASSERGDSDTQYF.

The V call is TRBV6-5, the J call TRBJ2-2, with D unresolved. V lost 1 base to trimming and J lost 3 bases, with 6 bases between them. This CDR3 region has 14 residues. CDR1 and CDR2 from the germline V gene are MNHEY and SVGAGI. CDR3: CASSYYSDTGELFF. In DNA form, the CDR3 reads TGTGCCAGCAGTTACTACTCGGACACCGGGGAGCTGTTTTTT.

CDR3 amino acids: CASSPHGGTDTQYF. The CDR3 coding sequence is TGTGCCAGCAGCCCACATGGGGGTACAGATACGCAGTATTTT. The chain employs TRBV7-9 and TRBJ2-3; D could derive from TRBD1 or TRBD2 (5 bases each). The CDR3 loop spans 14 amino acids. Trimming cost V 5 bases and J 3 bases, with 12 bases left between them. Looked up from germline, CDR1 is SEHNR and CDR2 is FQNEAQ (reference sequence).

In its sample, this clonotype was seen a few times. V is TRBV7-2 and J is TRBJ1-2; D remains ambiguous. Trimming stripped 5 bases from V and 7 bases from J, with 17 bases between. From germline, CDR1 is SGHTA and CDR2 FQGNSA. The CDR3 contains 14 residues. The CDR3 coding sequence is TGTGCCAGCAGCCAACGTCAAGGGCGTTCTGGCTACACCTTC. It yields the protein CASSQRQGRSGYTF.

The CDR3 DNA sequence: TGTGCCAGCAGTCCGGTACGTAACACTGAAGCTTTCTTT. Protein sequence: CASSPVRNTEAFF. The chain is built from TRBV6-6 and TRBJ1-1; the D is unclear. Trimming took off 5 bases at V and 2 bases at J, with 9 bases between the two ends. Germline V CDR1 and CDR2: MNHNY, SVGAGI (reference sequence). The CDR3 loop spans 13 amino acids.

V usage is TRBV20-1 and J usage is TRBJ2-1; 10 bases match TRBD2. V shed 3 bases and J 10 bases; nucleotides not matched to a gene: 12. The CDR3 consists of 15 residues. Germline lookup yields CDR1 DFQATT and CDR2 SNEGSKA (reference sequence). The CDR3 spells CSASALAGYSLEQFF. The CDR3 DNA sequence: TGCAGTGCTAGTGCACTAGCGGGGTACTCACTGGAGCAGTTCTTC.